This T cell receptor (beta chain) stems from a study of T cell responses to AZD1222 COVID-19 vaccine. General study points: Of the AZD1222 recipients, only five to seven were seropositive at baseline. After two AZD1222 doses, spike-specific TCR breadth and depth rose versus day 0. Per reports, nearly half of all spike-specific TCRs target regions that are unmutated in variants. Mostly white British, mostly female donors; authors suggested clonal diversity may be underestimated.

About this clone: Its antigen is unidentified.

Some clones are missing from TCRdb's copy, which holds only in-frame ones; the method was immunoSEQ multiplex PCR. The sample carries roughly 80,000 clones, approximately 90% recorded once. Germline lookup yields CDR1 SNHLY and CDR2 FYNNEI. V gave up 2 bases and J gave up 8 bases, with 9 bases separating them. The CDR3 is 12 residues long. The gene calls are TRBV2 and TRBJ1-2, with TRBD1 as a possible D gene (6 bases). This material consisted of peripheral blood, taken on day 0 of MenACWY control vaccination. The TCR originated in an adult in good health. DNA of the CDR3: TGTGCCAGCAGTGAATCGGGGGGCGGCTACACCTTC. Its translation: CASSESGGGYTF.